This TCR beta chain was documented in a study of T cell responses to AZD1222 COVID-19 vaccine. This table comes from immunoSEQ multiplex PCR, and its TCRdb copy is limited to in-frame clones, with some not included. The data contain 150,000 to 200,000 clones, 70% to 90% of them singletons. Comments on this clone: Its antigen is currently unknown.

Findings and caveats of the study: Baseline seropositivity characterized only six AZD1222 recipients. There were repertoire samples only from the period after the peak T cell response.

The sequencing used peripheral blood, collected 28 days after the second AZD1222 dose. This clonotype was sampled from an adult who received the AZD1222 COVID-19 vaccine.

The CDR3 region is CASSQEHWADSNYGYTF. DNA of the CDR3: TGCGCCAGCAGCCAAGAACATTGGGCAGATTCTAACTATGGCTACACCTTC. The chain links TRBV4-3 to TRBJ1-2; unclear D gene. Trimming removed 0 bases at V and 0 bases at J, with 14 bases between. Per germline, CDR1 LGHNA and CDR2 YSLEER. The CDR3 is 17 residues long.